The 16 T cell receptor beta chains listed next were all sequenced from one sample in a study of T cell changes during pregnancy in multiple sclerosis. Assay used: immunoSEQ multiplex PCR; TCRdb lists only in-frame clones, some missing. The sample holds about 68,000 clones, around 90% seen once. The starting material was peripheral blood, obtained in the second trimester of pregnancy. These receptors were collected from a female donor with multiple sclerosis, enrolled in a pregnancy study.

This rearrangement joins TRBV4-1 to TRBJ1-4; weak D call: TRBD1 (6 bases). Germline CDR1 and CDR2: MGHRA and YSYEKL. This CDR3 is built from 15 residues. Trimming removed 1 base at V and 4 bases at J, with 10 bases between. CDR3 nucleotides: TGCGCCAGCAGCCAAGCGCAGGGGTTTAATGAAAAACTGTTTTTT. Its protein is CASSQAQGFNEKLFF.

This clone was seen more than once but under ten times. Sequence at one end of the junction differs from germline and may be a read error. The chain is built from TRBV27 and TRBJ2-4, with D perhaps TRBD1 (7 bases). Germline-derived CDR1 and CDR2 are MNHEY and SMNVEV (reference sequence). The CDR3 is 19 amino acids. In DNA form, the CDR3 reads TGTGCCAGCAGTCCTCGACAGGGTGGAGGGTGGGGTCGGGCTTTTGGCTTGGGGTTC. This translates into CASSPRQGGGWGRAFGLGF.

This clone appeared a few times. In DNA, the CDR3 is TGTGCCTCGAGGACAGGGTTGGACACTGAAGCTTTCTTT. Its translation is CASRTGLDTEAFF. The rearrangement uses TRBV30 and TRBJ1-1, with TRBD1 matching 8 bases. Germline V gene sequence: CDR1 GTSNPN, CDR2 SVGIG (reference sequence). Unmatched junction bases numbered 7, after V lost 7 bases and J lost 3 bases. This CDR3 has 13 residues.

This clone was seen more than once but under ten times. The V call is TRBV4-2, the J call TRBJ2-2; TRBD1 aligns across 8 bases. The J segment lost 6 bases and the V segment lost 4 bases, leaving 10 bases of the junction unmatched. CDR1 and CDR2 (germline): LGHNA, YNFKEQ. The CDR3 is 16 amino acids. CDR3 DNA sequence: TGTGCCAGCAGCCGCAACCCGACAGGGGAAGCCGGGGAGCTGTTTTTT. Amino acid sequence: CASSRNPTGEAGELFF.

The V and J genes are TRBV29-1 and TRBJ2-2; 9 positions match TRBD1. V lost 4 bases, J lost 6 bases, and 3 bases stayed unmatched. Germline V lookup: CDR1 SQVTM, CDR2 ANQGSEA. The CDR3 contains 13 residues. CDR3 region: CSVGRQGAGELFF. The CDR3 bases are TGCAGCGTTGGGCGACAGGGGGCCGGGGAGCTGTTTTTT.

The chain has TRBV5-1 and TRBJ1-1, with unresolved D. V was trimmed by 0 bases and J by 3 bases, leaving 9 bases between them. The V gene's germline CDR1 is SGHRS and CDR2 YFSETQ. The CDR3 consists of 14 residues. CDR3 sequence reads: CASSLVRFDTEAFF. The CDR3 DNA sequence: TGCGCCAGCAGCTTGGTGAGGTTCGACACTGAAGCTTTCTTT.

The J gene is TRBJ2-7, the V gene TRBV7-6, with 11 bases that match TRBD1. Trimming cost V 0 bases and J 5 bases; bases outside gene matches: 3. The CDR3 covers 15 residues. The germline gives CDR1 SGHVS, CDR2 FNYEAQ. The CDR3 loop reads CASSLADRGLDEQYF. In nucleotides, the CDR3 is TGTGCCAGCAGCTTAGCGGACAGGGGGCTCGACGAGCAGTACTTC. The full variable domain, rest sourced from reference TRBV7-6 and TRBJ2-7, is GAGVSQSPRYKVTKRGQDVALRCDPISGHVSLYWYRQALGQGPEFLTYFNYEAQQDKSGLPNDRFSAERPEGSISTLTIQRTEQRDSAMYRCASSLADRGLDEQYFGPGTRLTVT.

The chain carries TRBV19 and TRBJ1-1, with D perhaps TRBD1 (5 bases). Germline V lookup: CDR1 LNHDA, CDR2 SQIVND (reference sequence). The germline V and J ends were trimmed by 3 bases and 6 bases, with 17 bases remaining between them. CDR3 length equals 15 residues. The DNA of the CDR3 is TGTGCCAGTAGTATTCAGGGTCTCAAGGCCCCTGAAGCTTTCTTT. It translates to CASSIQGLKAPEAFF.

The V call is TRBV11-2, the J call TRBJ2-7, with D perhaps matching TRBD1 (6 bases). This CDR3 has 14 amino acids. Germline V CDR1 and CDR2: SGHAT, FQNNGV. Trimming took off 3 bases at V and 6 bases at J, with 15 bases between the two ends. CDR3 DNA: TGTGCCAGCAGCTTCCGGGACACGCATGCCGAGCAGTACTTC. It encodes CASSFRDTHAEQYF.

This clone was found once. The chain couples TRBV10-3 to TRBJ1-4, with 8 positions matching TRBD1. Unmatched junction bases numbered 8, after V lost 8 bases and J lost 3 bases. CDR3 length: 15 residues. Germline V gives CDR1 ENHRY, CDR2 SYGVKD. The CDR3 coding sequence is TGTGCCATCGGTCCAGGGGGCTTGGCTAATGAAAAACTGTTTTTT. Amino acid sequence: CAIGPGGLANEKLFF.

This clone has a handful of counts. The CDR3 protein is CASSLLSNTEAFF. The CDR3 DNA reads as TGTGCCAGCAGCTTACTCTCGAACACTGAAGCTTTCTTT. The chain is built from TRBV7-3 and TRBJ1-1; D uncertain. Trimming pared 2 bases from V and 1 base from J, leaving 5 bases between. Germline CDR1 SGHTA, CDR2 FQGTGA. This CDR3 is built from 13 residues.

The chain links TRBV6-5 to TRBJ2-1; a possible D gene is TRBD1 (6 bases). The CDR3 sequence is 15 residues long. Trimming shortened V by 2 bases and J by 7 bases, and 15 bases separated the two germline ends. Germline values: CDR1 MNHEY, CDR2 SVGAGI. The chain's CDR3 is CASSYRRQASNEQFF. The DNA for the CDR3 is TGTGCCAGCAGTTACCGGAGACAGGCCAGTAATGAGCAGTTCTTC.

V and J are TRBV6-5 and TRBJ2-7; TRBD1 matches at 10 bases. V dropped 7 bases and J dropped 5; count of bases not matched to a gene: 11. This CDR3 region has 15 residues. The V gene's germline CDR1 is MNHEY and CDR2 SVGAGI. The chain's CDR3 is CASTPPGQGNDEQYF. The CDR3 DNA is TGTGCCAGCACCCCCCCGGGACAGGGGAATGACGAGCAGTACTTC.

The J gene is TRBJ2-1, the V gene TRBV7-6, with TRBD2 identical over 13 bases. Germline CDR1 SGHVS, CDR2 FNYEAQ. With 5 bases clipped from V and 1 base from J, the junction kept 11 bases outside the gene matches. This CDR3 is built from 19 residues. CDR3 in amino acids: CASSRRLAGGRRSYNEQFF. CDR3 DNA: TGTGCCAGCAGCCGCAGACTAGCGGGGGGCAGGAGGTCCTACAATGAGCAGTTCTTC.

The rearrangement uses TRBV13 and TRBJ2-7; D remains unclear. CDR3 length equals 12 residues. The germline V gene encodes CDR1 PRHDT and CDR2 FYEKMQ (reference sequence). The ends were cut back, 5 bases at V and 4 bases at J, with 9 bases in the middle. The CDR3 here is CASSRNSYEQYF. The DNA for the CDR3 is TGTGCCAGCAGCCGTAACAGTTACGAGCAGTACTTC.

V usage is TRBV19 and J usage is TRBJ2-1; the D gene is possibly TRBD1 (6 bases). The germline CDR1 and CDR2 sequences are LNHDA and SQIVND (reference sequence). The length of the CDR3 is 13 residues. Trimming took off 8 bases at V and 3 bases at J, with 11 bases between the two ends. CDR3 sequence reads: CASVDRSYNEQFF. The CDR3 DNA reads TGTGCCAGTGTGGACAGAAGCTACAATGAGCAGTTCTTC.